What follows are 9 T cell receptor beta chains derived from one specimen sequenced in a study of blood T cell repertoires in COVID-19 (dated by TCRdb to 2018 to 2021). Receptor amplification or capture employed the immunoSEQ multiplex PCR assay. Not all clones reach the TCRdb copy of this immuneACCESS table, which keeps in-frame sequences only. Checked studies attribute under half of the gap to unresolved V genes and leave the rest unexplained. For this sample the table gives about 300,000 clones, of which roughly nine tenths were detected only once. Jointly, the top ten make up 2% to 2.5% of the sample. Sequencing used peripheral blood. Receptor source: a woman aged 25 to 39 with COVID-19, enrolled during active disease.

J is TRBJ2-2 and V is TRBV7-9; 8 nucleotides match TRBD2. Looked up from germline, CDR1 is SEHNR and CDR2 is FQNEAQ (reference sequence). The ends lost 5 bases at V and 0 bases at J; junction bases unmatched: 11. This CDR3 region has 18 residues. CDR3 residues: CASSPVGIAGPNTGELFF. The CDR3 bases are TGTGCCAGCAGCCCCGTCGGTATAGCGGGACCGAACACCGGGGAGCTGTTTTTT.

The rearrangement uses TRBV6-5 and TRBJ2-7; D is undetermined. The CDR3 is 15 amino acids. Per germline, CDR1 MNHEY and CDR2 SVGAGI. The V end lost 0 bases, the J end lost 4 bases, and 13 bases lay between the germline ends. The CDR3 sequence: CASSYSGEGSYEQYF. CDR3 nucleotides: TGTGCCAGCAGTTACTCTGGAGAAGGTTCTTACGAGCAGTACTTC.

This rearrangement joins TRBV5-1 to TRBJ2-5, with 12 bases identical to TRBD2. With V trimmed by 4 bases and J by 5 bases, 6 bases remained unmatched. Germline loops: CDR1 SGHRS, CDR2 YFSETQ. The length of the CDR3 is 15 residues. In DNA, the CDR3 is TGCGCCAGCAGCATGACTAGCGGGAGCGGGGAGACCCAGTACTTC. Translation: CASSMTSGSGETQYF.

The chain uses TRBV3-1 (or the pseudogene TRBV3-2) and TRBJ2-5; 9 nucleotides agree with TRBD1. The CDR3 length is 16 residues. Trimming at V came to 5 bases and at J to 5 bases, leaving 12 bases not matched to a gene. Germline V gives CDR1 LGHDT, CDR2 YNNKEL (reference sequence). The CDR3, as DNA: TGTGCCAGCAGCTCCCCCTGGACAGGGGCGGAGGAGACCCAGTACTTC. As protein: CASSSPWTGAEETQYF.

This rearrangement joins TRBV12-3 or TRBV12-4 to TRBJ1-6; 8 nucleotides line up with TRBD1. The junction had 5 bases not matched to a gene; V was cut back by 6 bases and J by 10 bases. The CDR3 has 13 residues. DNA for the CDR3: TGTGCCAGCAGCTTCAGGGGGCTCTCACCCCTCCACTTT. Amino acids: CASSFRGLSPLHF.

This chain connects TRBV7-9 to TRBJ1-1; possible D gene TRBD1, 5 bases. The V gene lost 5 bases and the J gene lost 1 base, with 11 bases spanning the gap. Per germline, CDR1 SEHNR and CDR2 FQNEAQ (reference sequence). The CDR3 has 14 amino acids. CDR3 nucleotide sequence: TGTGCCAGCAGCAATAGACAGACGAACACTGAAGCTTTCTTT. Amino acids: CASSNRQTNTEAFF.

CDR3 sequence: CASSLGSTQETQYF. CDR3 nucleotide sequence: TGTGCCAGCAGCTTGGGATCTACGCAAGAGACCCAGTACTTC. The chain joins TRBV5-4 to TRBJ2-5; no definite D call. The CDR3 extends over 14 amino acids. CDR1 is SGHNT, CDR2 YYREEE, per germline (reference sequence). V was cut by 0 bases and J by 2 bases, with 8 bases left in between. Using reference TRBV5-4 and TRBJ2-5 for the parts outside the CDR3, the full variable domain is ETGVTQSPTHLIKTRGQQVTLRCSSQSGHNTVSWYQQALGQGPQFIFQYYREEENGRGNFPPRFSGLQFPNYSSELNVNALELDDSALYLCASSLGSTQETQYFGPGTRLLVL.

The rearrangement links TRBV5-1 to TRBJ2-3; D is perhaps TRBD2 (6 bases). CDR3 length: 14 amino acids. The V and J ends lost 2 bases and 1 base respectively, with 8 bases between them. Per germline, CDR1 SGHRS and CDR2 YFSETQ. The CDR3 region has the DNA TGCGCCAGCAGCTTACCTAGCGGCACAGATACGCAGTATTTT. Translating it yields CASSLPSGTDTQYF.

As to this clone: The same CDR3 arises from other DNA sequences in this sample as well. The genes are TRBV30 and TRBJ1-5; D unresolved. The germline CDR1 and CDR2 sequences are GTSNPN and SVGIG (reference sequence). The CDR3 sequence is 13 residues long. The V and J ends lost 0 bases and 7 bases respectively, with 10 bases between them. CDR3 DNA sequence: TGTGCCTGGAGTGTAAGCCCCAAGCAGCCCCAGCATTTT. Protein product: CAWSVSPKQPQHF.